The rows below give T cell receptor beta chains drawn from one sample of a study of regulatory T cells in long-lasting Graves disease. In TCRdb, the multiplex PCR reads were re-called with MiXCR into one record per CDR3 protein. The top ten clones hold 20% to 25% of a sample with more than 300,000 distinct CDR3 sequences, around 16% of them seen once. This same sample was also part of a study on T cells in Graves' hyperthyroidism and ophthalmopathy.

The sample in question was peripheral blood mononuclear cells (PBMCs), obtained at new diagnosis, from a patient treated with antithyroid drugs. The source is a woman between 18 and 30 years old with Graves disease. Each CDR3 is given with its conserved first and last residue. The order of the fields is J gene, V gene, CDR3 protein.

J gene: TRBJ1-5; V gene: TRBV30; CDR3 protein: CAWSVGHREGGRQPQHF
J gene: TRBJ2-2; V gene: TRBV10-1; CDR3 protein: CASSEGSGGITTGELFF
J gene: TRBJ2-5; V gene: TRBV4-1; CDR3 protein: CASSHSGQYGETQYF
J gene: TRBJ1-2; V gene: TRBV2; CDR3 protein: CASRTGREGGYTF
J gene: TRBJ1-2; V gene: TRBV7-9; CDR3 protein: CASSPLSLGYGYTF
J gene: TRBJ1-4; V gene: TRBV5-1; CDR3 protein: CASSFLVGEKLFF
J gene: TRBJ1-1; V gene: TRBV5-8; CDR3 protein: CASSLGAGVEYTEAFF
J gene: TRBJ1-6; V gene: TRBV6-1; CDR3 protein: CASTEGSSYNSPLHF
J gene: TRBJ2-1; V gene: TRBV7-3; CDR3 protein: CASSLRRDNEQFF
J gene: TRBJ2-1; V gene: TRBV6-5; CDR3 protein: CASSYSSTPGQRAYEQFF
J gene: TRBJ1-6; V gene: TRBV20-1; CDR3 protein: CSARDPTISYNSPLHF
J gene: TRBJ1-4; V gene: TRBV5-1; CDR3 protein: CASSGTGTGGEKLFF
J gene: TRBJ1-3; V gene: TRBV7-3; CDR3 protein: CASSLRSRISGNTIYF
J gene: TRBJ2-1; V gene: TRBV3-1; CDR3 protein: CASSQSGRIHNEQFF
J gene: TRBJ1-4; V gene: TRBV30; CDR3 protein: CAWASATNEKLFF
J gene: TRBJ2-3; V gene: TRBV7-9; CDR3 protein: CASSLGPQTQYF
J gene: TRBJ1-3; V gene: TRBV4-1; CDR3 protein: CASSQDPGQKGNTIYF
J gene: TRBJ1-4; V gene: TRBV3-1; CDR3 protein: CASSQDEKLFF
J gene: TRBJ1-1; V gene: TRBV5-1; CDR3 protein: CASSFDGTEAFF
J gene: TRBJ2-7; V gene: TRBV27; CDR3 protein: CASSSEQGAPYEQYF
J gene: TRBJ2-7; V gene: TRBV2; CDR3 protein: CASIAGTERDEQYF
J gene: TRBJ1-2; V gene: TRBV2; CDR3 protein: CASSDRRGRNNYGYTF
J gene: TRBJ2-7; V gene: TRBV20-1; CDR3 protein: CSAIRGFSGRTLSYEQYF
J gene: TRBJ1-5; V gene: TRBV19; CDR3 protein: CAVGGPYSNQPQHF
J gene: TRBJ1-5; V gene: TRBV30; CDR3 protein: CAWSTGQGHQPQHF
J gene: TRBJ2-1; V gene: TRBV19; CDR3 protein: CASRTTGGQNYNEQFF
J gene: TRBJ2-1; V gene: TRBV7-9; CDR3 protein: CASSLELAGGATNEQFF
J gene: TRBJ2-6; V gene: TRBV4-1; CDR3 protein: CASSQPARGSGANVLTF
J gene: TRBJ1-2; V gene: TRBV9; CDR3 protein: CASSPTPGQDGYTF
J gene: TRBJ1-5; V gene: TRBV2; CDR3 protein: CASSYRVPNQPQHF
J gene: TRBJ2-1; V gene: TRBV6-2/TRBV6-3; CDR3 protein: CASSEGQANEQFF
J gene: TRBJ2-2; V gene: TRBV20-1; CDR3 protein: CSAEGRSGELSF
J gene: TRBJ1-1; V gene: TRBV6-1; CDR3 protein: CASRVGGGTEAFF
J gene: TRBJ2-7; V gene: TRBV11-2; CDR3 protein: CASSLESGTYEQYF